This T cell receptor beta chain was captured in a study of control samples from healthy donors and cancer patients. The protocol was immunoSEQ multiplex PCR, while the TCRdb copy is restricted to in-frame clones and leaves out a portion. The sample carries some 150,000 clones, around 94% recorded once. Sequencing was carried out using PBMCs. This clonotype originated in a man aged 60 to 75 with colorectal cancer.

Here the CDR3 DNA reads TGCGCCAGCAGCGGACTAGCGGGGCGGAACACCGGGGAGCTGTTTTTT. It encodes CASSGLAGRNTGELFF. The chain carries TRBV5-1 and TRBJ2-2, with TRBD2 matching over 12 bases. The CDR3 spans 16 residues. Per germline, CDR1 SGHRS and CDR2 YFSETQ. V trimming: 4 bases; J trimming: 1 base; junction bases outside the gene matches: 2.